The subject of this entry is one TCR beta chain. The count of this clone is one. It lacks a known antigen. No base qualities exist here, and no much larger clone lies one base off it. This sample stems from a study of T cell responses to AZD1222 COVID-19 vaccine (dated by TCRdb to the early 2020s). Regarding the study in general: TCR sequencing was performed for 230 to 250 trial participants, of whom roughly 200 were given two doses of AZD1222 and some 26 were given two doses of MenACWY control vaccine. Trial participants were enrolled by age into 18-55, 56-69 and 70-plus year subgroups, with about 150, 27 and 61 TCR-sequenced participants respectively.

Broader findings and caveats from the paper: The 56-69-year group was small, and its depth increase did not reach significance, likely because of low power. Because no day 14 peak-response samples were available, the repertoires could be characterized only after the peak T cell response. Participants were mostly white British, with more females than males. The authors suggested clonal diversity may have been underestimated. Conclusions about previously exposed vaccinees are limited because only five to seven AZD1222 recipients were SARS-CoV-2 seropositive at baseline. Epitopes outside the regions mutated in the B.1.351 and B.1.1.7 variants were reportedly recognized by nearly half of the unique spike-specific TCRs. The vaccine-associated CD4 TCRs covered the entire spike protein, and the dominant responses fell in regions 160-218 and 743-854. A significant rise in spike-specific TCR breadth and depth was observed after two AZD1222 doses relative to day 0 and relative to MenACWY recipients.

The CDR3 goes from the cysteine to the phenylalanine over 15 residues. Only CDR3 DNA remains: 45 bases, in frame from the first base. Reading the germline V gene gives CDR1 SGHRS and CDR2 YFSETQ. Cut back by 4 bases and 1 base, the V and J ends lie 15 bases apart. This specimen's time point label, per the study, means: about 28 days (+/-7) after the second vaccine dose. AZD1222 recipients whose second dose came at about 4 weeks and those whose second dose came at about 12 weeks were combined into one group, since spike-specific TCR depth and breadth did not differ between the two schedules. Samples from vaccinated people were obtained from the UK trials COV001 and COV002, which included a single-blind randomized controlled phase 2/3 trial of AZD1222 (ChAdOx1 nCoV-19) in healthy adults. For TCRbeta chain sequencing, PBMC samples from trial participants were taken at day 0 and at day 28 after the second dose.

The CDR3 regions of human TCRbeta chains were subjected to immunosequencing. The published analysis was carried out like this. TCRs in the repertoires were compared against a reference library of SARS-CoV-2-specific TCRs that had been generated with the MIRA antigen-specificity platform. Breadth was defined as the fraction of unique TCRs that were SARS-CoV-2-associated. Depth was defined as the fraction of total T cells that were SARS-CoV-2-associated. Each spike-specific TCR was assigned to its reactive spike region and to a CD4 or CD8 class using the MIRA data. Log10-transformed breadth and depth values were compared by one-way ANOVA with Sidak's multiple comparisons tests. TCRdb took over this immuneACCESS table, retaining in-frame rearrangements with V and J assigned. Such tables are incomplete; in checked studies, under half of the missing clones stem from an unresolved V gene, and the remainder is unexplained. V, J and clone size reflect that table, while D and trimming were determined from the DNA. The sample yields more than 70,000 clones; 70% to 90% were counted once. The ten largest clones add up to approximately 1.2% of the sample.

The chain is assembled from TRBV5-1 and TRBJ2-7; the D gene assignment is perhaps TRBD1 or TRBD2, with each matching 5 bases. The starting material was peripheral blood, obtained 28 days after the second AZD1222 dose. This clonotype was sampled from an adult who received the AZD1222 COVID-19 vaccine. The DNA sequence is TGCGCCAGCAGCCTTTCCGGGACGGCTTCCTACGAGCAGTACTTC. It specifies CASSLSGTASYEQYF.